The rows below give T cell receptor beta chains drawn from one sample of a study of shared clonotypes between healthy human individuals. Clones were read by immunoSEQ multiplex PCR, and TCRdb kept only the in-frame ones, dropping some. The repertoire holds about 2,100,000 clones, with under 95% as singletons. The sequenced material came from naive CD8+ T cells from PBMCs. The receptor set was obtained from a man between 18 and 29 years old in good health. Some clones in this sample may be carry-over from other donors' samples. The CDR3 runs from the conserved cysteine through the conserved F or W. Each record gives: J gene, V gene, clone size, D gene, CDR3 DNA, CDR3 protein. The D gene is left open where the match is weak. Clone size appears in some rows only: once, few, many, or a class for an expanded clone.

J: TRBJ1-1
V: TRBV7-3
size: .
D: .
DNA: TGTGCCAGCAGCTTAACGGGCCGCATGAACACTGAAGCTTTCTTT
CDR3: CASSLTGRMNTEAFF

J: TRBJ2-1
V: TRBV21-1
size: .
D: .
DNA: TGTGCCAGCAGCAAAGACAGTAGCGGGAGGGGTTACAATGAGCAGTTCTTC
CDR3: CASSKDSSGRGYNEQFF

J: TRBJ1-1
V: TRBV28
size: .
D: .
DNA: TGTGCCAGCAGCCCCGAAGAAATGAACACTGAAGCTTTCTTT
CDR3: CASSPEEMNTEAFF

J: TRBJ2-7
V: TRBV11-2
size: .
D: TRBD2
DNA: TGTGCCAGCAGCTTAACGGCGGGAGGACCCTACGAGCAGTACTTC
CDR3: CASSLTAGGPYEQYF

J: TRBJ1-1
V: TRBV4-1
size: .
D: TRBD1
DNA: TGCGCCAGCAGCCAACAACAGGGGGTAGGGGCTTTCTTT
CDR3: CASSQQQGVGAFF

J: TRBJ2-5
V: TRBV5-1
size: .
D: .
DNA: TGCGCCAGCCAATCACCGGACTTACAAGAGACCCAGTACTTC
CDR3: CASQSPDLQETQYF

J: TRBJ2-3
V: TRBV27
size: .
D: .
DNA: TGTGCCAGCAGTGCCCGGGACTGGTGGGATACGCAGTATTTT
CDR3: CASSARDWWDTQYF

J: TRBJ2-7
V: TRBV27
size: once
D: .
DNA: TGTGCCAGCAGTTTTGGGCTGAACTACGAGCAGTACTTC
CDR3: CASSFGLNYEQYF

J: TRBJ1-5
V: TRBV4-2
size: once
D: .
DNA: TGTGCCAGCAGCCAAGTTGAGCTTTTGGCGAACAATCAGCCCCAGCATTTT
CDR3: CASSQVELLANNQPQHF

J: TRBJ2-3
V: TRBV18
size: .
D: TRBD2
DNA: TGTGCCAGCTCACCGGGACTAGCGGGATCGGTTACAGATACGCAGTATTTT
CDR3: CASSPGLAGSVTDTQYF

J: TRBJ1-4
V: TRBV5-6
size: .
D: .
DNA: TGTGCCAGCAGCTTGGGAGGGACAATGGGAAGGGAAAAACTGTTTTTT
CDR3: CASSLGGTMGREKLFF

J: TRBJ2-2
V: TRBV7-3
size: .
D: .
DNA: TGTGCCAGCAGCCCCACCAGGCACAATCTAAACACCGGGGAGCTGTTTTTT
CDR3: CASSPTRHNLNTGELFF

J: TRBJ2-3
V: TRBV7-9
size: .
D: .
DNA: TGTGCCAGCAGCTTGTCTGGCGGGAGCACAGATACGCAGTATTTT
CDR3: CASSLSGGSTDTQYF

J: TRBJ2-7
V: TRBV5-1
size: .
D: TRBD1
DNA: TGCGCCAGCAGCGAAACACAGGGGCGACTCTACGAGCAGTACTTC
CDR3: CASSETQGRLYEQYF

J: TRBJ1-1
V: TRBV6-5
size: once
D: .
DNA: TGTGCCAGCAGTTACGCCAGAAACACTGAAGCTTTCTTT
CDR3: CASSYARNTEAFF

J: TRBJ2-7
V: TRBV29-1
size: once
D: .
DNA: TGCAGCGTTACCGGGGCCTCCGGCCCGGCAATTTACGAGCAGTACTTC
CDR3: CSVTGASGPAIYEQYF

J: TRBJ1-4
V: TRBV28
size: few
D: .
DNA: TGTGCCAGCAGTGTAAGGGACGGGCCACGACCTAATGAAAAACTGTTTTTT
CDR3: CASSVRDGPRPNEKLFF

J: TRBJ2-1
V: TRBV2
size: .
D: .
DNA: TGTGCCAGCAGTGACGGGGCGACAGCATACAATGAGCAGTTCTTC
CDR3: CASSDGATAYNEQFF

J: TRBJ2-7
V: TRBV27
size: .
D: TRBD2
DNA: TGTGCCAGCAGCCAAGCGGGAATCTATCCCTACGAGCAGTACTTC
CDR3: CASSQAGIYPYEQYF

J: TRBJ2-1
V: TRBV4-1
size: .
D: .
DNA: TGCGCCAGCAGCCCCAGCGGGTCCTCCTACAATGAGCAGTTCTTC
CDR3: CASSPSGSSYNEQFF

J: TRBJ2-5
V: TRBV7-9
size: .
D: .
DNA: TGTGCCAGCAGCTTAGGGGAGGGGGCCCGTAGGGAGACCCAGTACTTC
CDR3: CASSLGEGARRETQYF

J: TRBJ2-3
V: TRBV28
size: .
D: .
DNA: TGTGCCAGCAGTTTCGGCCCGGACAGATACACAGATACGCAGTATTTT
CDR3: CASSFGPDRYTDTQYF

J: TRBJ1-2
V: TRBV27
size: .
D: .
DNA: TGTGCCAGCAGTTTACGGGCCGAGTGGGGTTATGGCTACACCTTC
CDR3: CASSLRAEWGYGYTF

J: TRBJ1-4
V: TRBV4-1
size: .
D: .
DNA: TGCGCCAGCAGCCAAGGAGGTCCCGGTGGGGAAAAACTGTTTTTT
CDR3: CASSQGGPGGEKLFF

J: TRBJ2-7
V: TRBV6-6
size: once
D: TRBD1
DNA: TGTGCCAGCAGTGTGGTGCAGGGGGCGCCGGACGAGCAGTACTTC
CDR3: CASSVVQGAPDEQYF

J: TRBJ2-2
V: TRBV15
size: .
D: TRBD2
DNA: TGTGCCACCAGCGTTTCCTGGACTAGCGGGGTGAACACCGGGGAGCTGTTTTTT
CDR3: CATSVSWTSGVNTGELFF

J: TRBJ1-4
V: TRBV7-9
size: .
D: .
DNA: TGTGCCAGCAGCTCCGAACGTGGGCTGAATGAAAAACTGTTTTTT
CDR3: CASSSERGLNEKLFF

J: TRBJ2-7
V: TRBV7-9
size: .
D: .
DNA: TGTGCCAGCAGCTTAAGCGGCAGGAGTGAGCAGTACTTC
CDR3: CASSLSGRSEQYF

J: TRBJ2-3
V: TRBV7-9
size: .
D: TRBD1
DNA: TGTGCCAGCAGCTTACCCGACAGGGGAGATACGCAGTATTTT
CDR3: CASSLPDRGDTQYF

J: TRBJ2-1
V: TRBV5-1
size: .
D: .
DNA: TGCGCCAGCAGCCGGGACTCGCGGGCCTACAATGAGCAGTTCTTC
CDR3: CASSRDSRAYNEQFF

J: TRBJ2-7
V: TRBV9
size: .
D: TRBD2
DNA: TGTGCCAGCAGCCACGGAGGGGGACTAGCGGGAGTCCACGAGCAGTACTTC
CDR3: CASSHGGGLAGVHEQYF

J: TRBJ1-1
V: TRBV30
size: .
D: .
DNA: TGTGCCTGGAGGATGGGGGGGGACACTGAAGCTTTCTTT
CDR3: CAWRMGGDTEAFF

J: TRBJ2-7
V: TRBV5-1
size: .
D: .
DNA: TGCGCCAGCAGCTTGGGAGGACAGGAGCAGTACTTC
CDR3: CASSLGGQEQYF

J: TRBJ2-7
V: TRBV28
size: .
D: .
DNA: TGTGCCAGCAGCCCGACAGCGAACTACGAGCAGTACTTC
CDR3: CASSPTANYEQYF

J: TRBJ2-4
V: TRBV7-9
size: .
D: TRBD1
DNA: TGTGCCAGCAGCCCAAATCCCCGGGACAGGAGCTGGGCCAAAAACATTCAGTACTTC
CDR3: CASSPNPRDRSWAKNIQYF

J: TRBJ2-7
V: TRBV27
size: .
D: .
DNA: TGTGCCAGCAGCACAGGTGCTATTAAAGGCTCCTACGAGCAGTACTTC
CDR3: CASSTGAIKGSYEQYF

J: TRBJ1-6
V: TRBV28
size: .
D: .
DNA: TGTGCCAGCAGGGAACGGAGTTATAATTCACCCCTCCACTTT
CDR3: CASRERSYNSPLHF

J: TRBJ2-7
V: TRBV7-9
size: .
D: TRBD2
DNA: TGTGCCAGCAGACCCGGGACTAGCGGGAGCAGTGGGGCCTACGAGCAGTACTTC
CDR3: CASRPGTSGSSGAYEQYF

J: TRBJ2-7
V: TRBV5-5
size: .
D: TRBD1
DNA: TGTGCCAGCAGCTTCGACAGGGGGAGTAGCGAGCAGTACTTC
CDR3: CASSFDRGSSEQYF

J: TRBJ1-4
V: TRBV27
size: .
D: TRBD1
DNA: TGTGCCAGCAGTTTATCCTCGACAGGGAATGAAAAACTGTTTTTT
CDR3: CASSLSSTGNEKLFF

J: TRBJ2-1
V: TRBV7-7
size: .
D: TRBD2
DNA: TGTGCCAGCAGCTTAGGCATCCGACTAGCTAGCTACAATGAGCAGTTCTTC
CDR3: CASSLGIRLASYNEQFF

J: TRBJ1-5
V: TRBV19
size: .
D: .
DNA: TGTGCCAGTCGACCGGCTCGGCAGCTCAAGGAGCCCCAGCATTTT
CDR3: CASRPARQLKEPQHF